This T cell receptor beta chain was recovered during a study of radiotherapy plus CTLA-4 blockade in lung cancer. Across the study: Objective responses occurred in approximately 18% of patients; around 31% had disease control. General study points: The authors reported that early blood T cell clone dynamics, with interferon-beta, best predicted response. Radiotherapy plus ipilimumab was followed by expansion in blood of tumor-derived TCR clones.

Trimming shortened V by 8 bases and J by 7 bases, and 12 bases separated the two germline ends. CDR1 and CDR2 from the germline V gene are SNHLY and FYNNEI. The length of the CDR3 is 12 residues. Assay used: immunoSEQ multiplex PCR; TCRdb lists only in-frame clones, some missing. This table holds around 18,000 clones, 86% found once. Concerning this clone itself: Antigen: not known.

The specimen comprised peripheral blood, sampled from a patient treated with radiotherapy plus ipilimumab. The source of this sequence is a human donor with non-small cell lung cancer whose response to radiotherapy plus ipilimumab could not be evaluated. The chain carries TRBV2 and TRBJ2-1; weak D call: TRBD1 (5 bases). This CDR3 is CASGLQVNEQFF. The CDR3 bases are TGTGCCAGCGGGTTACAGGTAAATGAGCAGTTCTTC.